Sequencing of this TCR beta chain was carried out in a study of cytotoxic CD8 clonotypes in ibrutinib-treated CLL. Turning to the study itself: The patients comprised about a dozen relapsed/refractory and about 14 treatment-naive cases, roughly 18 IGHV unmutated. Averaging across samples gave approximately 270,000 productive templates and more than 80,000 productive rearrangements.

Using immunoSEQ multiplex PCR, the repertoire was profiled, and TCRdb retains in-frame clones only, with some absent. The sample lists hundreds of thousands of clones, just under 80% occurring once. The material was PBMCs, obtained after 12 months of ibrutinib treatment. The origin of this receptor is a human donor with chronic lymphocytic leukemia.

The CDR3 DNA reads TGTGCCAGCAGCACTAGCCAGTACTACGAGCAGTACTTC. Amino acid sequence: CASSTSQYYEQYF. This chain connects TRBV14 to TRBJ2-7, with a weak D call TRBD2 (6 bases). V gave up 5 bases and J gave up 3 bases, with 11 bases separating them. CDR3 length: 13 residues. Germline V gene lookup returns CDR1 SGHDN and CDR2 FVKESK. The full variable domain, its missing parts supplied by reference TRBV14 and TRBJ2-7, is EAGVTQFPSHSVIEKGQTVTLRCDPISGHDNLYWYRRVMGKEIKFLLHFVKESKQDESGMPNNRFLAERTGGTYSTLKVQPAELEDSGVYFCASSTSQYYEQYFGPGTRLTVT.